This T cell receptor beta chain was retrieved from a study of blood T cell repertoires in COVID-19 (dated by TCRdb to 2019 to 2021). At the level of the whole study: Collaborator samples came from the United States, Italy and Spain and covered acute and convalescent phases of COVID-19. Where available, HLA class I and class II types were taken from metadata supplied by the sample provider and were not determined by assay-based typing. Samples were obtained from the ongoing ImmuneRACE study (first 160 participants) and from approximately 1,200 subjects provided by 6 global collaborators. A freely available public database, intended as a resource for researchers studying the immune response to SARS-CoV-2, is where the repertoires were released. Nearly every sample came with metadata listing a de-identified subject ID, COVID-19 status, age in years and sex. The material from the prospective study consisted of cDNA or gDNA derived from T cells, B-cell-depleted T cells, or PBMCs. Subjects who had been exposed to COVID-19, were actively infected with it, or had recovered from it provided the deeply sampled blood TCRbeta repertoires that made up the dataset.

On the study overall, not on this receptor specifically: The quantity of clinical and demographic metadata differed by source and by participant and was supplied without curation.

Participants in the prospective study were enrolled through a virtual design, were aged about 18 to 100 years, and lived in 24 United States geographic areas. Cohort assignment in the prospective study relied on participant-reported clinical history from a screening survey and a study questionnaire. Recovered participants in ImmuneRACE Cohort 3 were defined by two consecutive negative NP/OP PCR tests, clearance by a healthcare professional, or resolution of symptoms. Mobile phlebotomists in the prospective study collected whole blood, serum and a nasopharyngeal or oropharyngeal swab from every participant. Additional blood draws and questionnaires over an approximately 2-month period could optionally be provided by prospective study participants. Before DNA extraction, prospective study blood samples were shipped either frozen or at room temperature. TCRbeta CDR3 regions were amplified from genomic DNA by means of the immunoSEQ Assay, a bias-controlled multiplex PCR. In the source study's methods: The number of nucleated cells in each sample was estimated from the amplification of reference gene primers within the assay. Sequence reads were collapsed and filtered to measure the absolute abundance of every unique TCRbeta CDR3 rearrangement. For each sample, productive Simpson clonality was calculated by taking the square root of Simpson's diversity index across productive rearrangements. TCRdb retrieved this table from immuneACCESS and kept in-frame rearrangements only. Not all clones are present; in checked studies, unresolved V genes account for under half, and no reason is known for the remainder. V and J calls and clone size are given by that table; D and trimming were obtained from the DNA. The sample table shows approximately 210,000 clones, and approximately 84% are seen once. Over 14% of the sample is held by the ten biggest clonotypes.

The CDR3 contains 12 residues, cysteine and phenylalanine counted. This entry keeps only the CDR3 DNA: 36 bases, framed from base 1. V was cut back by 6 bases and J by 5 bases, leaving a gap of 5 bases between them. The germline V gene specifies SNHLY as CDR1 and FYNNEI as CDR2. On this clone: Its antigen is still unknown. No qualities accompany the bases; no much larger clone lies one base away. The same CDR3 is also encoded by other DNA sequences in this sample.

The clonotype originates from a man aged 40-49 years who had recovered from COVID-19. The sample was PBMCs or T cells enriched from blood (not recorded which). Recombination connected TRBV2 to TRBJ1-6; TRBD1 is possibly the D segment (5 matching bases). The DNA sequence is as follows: TGTGCCAGCAGACAGGATAATTCACCCCTCCACTTT. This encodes CASRQDNSPLHF.